The clone carrying this T cell receptor (beta chain) was counted a single time. Its antigen is unidentified. Germline V gene sequence: CDR1 LGHNA, CDR2 YSLEER. The CDR3 is 15 amino acids. After removal of 4 bases from V and 3 bases from J, the junction contained 8 bases not matched to a gene. This entry is derived from a study of CD39 and CD103 CD8 tumor-infiltrating T cells. Notes on the study in general: Top 30 DP CD8 TIL clonotypes covered about 50-90% of repertoire.

TCRdb's copy holds only in-frame clones and misses some; the assay was immunoSEQ multiplex PCR. The data contain about 200 clones, 50% to 70% of them singletons. V usage is TRBV4-3 and J usage is TRBJ2-7; 8 nucleotides align to TRBD1. This clonotype was sampled from a human donor with head and neck squamous cell carcinoma. Sequencing was done on a sample of CD39+ CD103+ CD8+ T cells sorted from the tumor. Indicated subset: CD103+CD39+ double-positive CD45RA- CD8 T cells. Written as DNA, the CDR3 is TGCGCCAGCAGCCCTGAAGGACAGGGATACTACGAGCAGTACTTC. Protein: CASSPEGQGYYEQYF.